Shown below are 30 T cell receptor beta chains from a single sample sequenced in a study of siplizumab effects on memory and regulatory T cells. Produced via immunoSEQ multiplex PCR; TCRdb's table is partial and in-frame only. The sample consists of about 100,000 clones, just over 90% of them appearing once. The sequenced material came from Tregs sorted from blood. The origin of the receptors is a human donor in good health.

The chain has TRBV6-1 and TRBJ1-1, with D perhaps TRBD1 (5 bases). CDR3 length: 13 residues. Germline CDR1 reads MNHNS; CDR2 reads SASEGT. The V end was cut by 2 bases, the J end by 4 bases, with 8 bases between. The CDR3 here is CASSEWGGTEAFF. The CDR3 region has the DNA TGTGCCAGCAGTGAATGGGGGGGCACTGAAGCTTTCTTT.

The J gene is TRBJ2-2, the V gene TRBV19, with a weak D call TRBD2 (6 bases). V shed 3 bases and J shed 7 bases, with 15 bases lying between them. The CDR3 extends over 15 amino acids. Germline V gives CDR1 LNHDA, CDR2 SQIVND (reference sequence). The CDR3 sequence is CASSMEGQGHGELFF. CDR3 bases: TGTGCCAGTAGTATGGAGGGTCAGGGTCACGGGGAGCTGTTTTTT.

The chain joins TRBV6-6 to TRBJ2-7, with 9 bases lining up with TRBD2. J was trimmed by 4 bases and V by 0 bases; bases with no gene match: 1. Per germline, CDR1 MNHNY and CDR2 SVGAGI (reference sequence). The CDR3 covers 14 residues. The CDR3 reads CASSYSTSGYEQYF. CDR3 in DNA: TGTGCCAGCAGTTACTCGACTAGCGGATACGAGCAGTACTTC.

This chain uses TRBV28 with TRBJ1-1; 8 positions agree with TRBD1. The CDR3 length is 18 residues. The germline V gene encodes CDR1 MDHEN and CDR2 SYDVKM. After removal of 6 bases from V and 1 base from J, the junction contained 16 bases not matched to a gene. The CDR3: CASSVGGILQGANTEAFF. CDR3 DNA sequence: TGTGCCAGCAGCGTTGGGGGGATTCTTCAGGGGGCGAACACTGAAGCTTTCTTT.

The chain carries TRBV18 and TRBJ2-1; D gene unclear. V lost 3 bases and J 2 bases, leaving 8 bases between the germline ends. The V gene's germline CDR1 is KGHSH and CDR2 LQKENI. The CDR3 consists of 14 residues. In DNA, the CDR3 is TGTGCCAGCTCACCCACCCTAACCTACAATGAGCAGTTCTTC. Its translation is CASSPTLTYNEQFF.

This chain uses TRBV7-3 with TRBJ2-3, with TRBD2 matching 7 bases. This CDR3 has 16 residues. After removal of 4 bases from V and 0 bases from J, the junction contained 7 bases not matched to a gene. Per the germline V gene, CDR1 is SGHTA and CDR2 is FQGTGA. DNA for the CDR3: TGTGCCAGCAGCTCGACGACGGGAGGAAGCACAGATACGCAGTATTTT. Protein sequence: CASSSTTGGSTDTQYF.

V gene TRBV6-5 combines with J gene TRBJ1-2; 7 nucleotides agree with TRBD1. The CDR3 spans 14 residues. J lost 7 bases, V lost 4 bases, and 9 bases had no gene match. Germline CDR1 is MNHEY and CDR2 is SVGAGI. The chain's CDR3 is CASSFDRVSGGYTF. Here the CDR3 DNA reads TGTGCCAGCAGTTTTGACAGGGTTTCTGGTGGCTACACCTTC.

CDR3 in amino acids: CASSEARVDGGTDTQYF. CDR3 in DNA: TGTGCCAGCAGTGAAGCGCGGGTCGACGGAGGCACAGATACGCAGTATTTT. The J gene is TRBJ2-3, the V gene TRBV6-1, with a possible D match to TRBD2 (5 bases). V lost 0 bases to trimming and J lost 1 base, with 14 bases between them. This CDR3 region has 17 residues. CDR1 MNHNS and CDR2 SASEGT come from the germline V gene.

The gene calls are TRBV18 and TRBJ2-5; D unresolved. The V and J ends lost 6 bases and 1 base respectively, with 9 bases between them. CDR1 is KGHSH, CDR2 LQKENI, per germline. There are 13 residues in the CDR3. The CDR3 DNA reads TGTGCCAGCTCCCCAGCCCTCCAAGAGACCCAGTACTTC. It specifies CASSPALQETQYF. Drawing the rest from reference TRBV18 and TRBJ2-5, the complete variable domain is NAGVMQNPRHLVRRRGQEARLRCSPMKGHSHVYWYRQLPEEGLKFMVYLQKENIIDESGMPKERFSAEFPKEGPSILRIQQVVRGDSAAYFCASSPALQETQYFGPGTRLLVL.

This clone was seen once. The V and J genes are TRBV6-5 and TRBJ2-2; unclear D gene. CDR3 length equals 12 residues. Germline values: CDR1 MNHEY, CDR2 SVGAGI. V lost 1 base and J 5 bases, leaving 2 bases between the germline ends. The DNA for the CDR3 is TGTGCCAGCAGTTACTTAACCGGGGAGCTGTTTTTT. It translates to CASSYLTGELFF.

This chain links TRBV11-2 with TRBJ2-7; D is ambiguous. V gave up 3 bases and J gave up 6 bases, with 9 bases separating them. The CDR3 runs 12 residues. Germline CDR1 is SGHAT and CDR2 is FQNNGV. CDR3 DNA sequence: TGTGCCAGCAGCTTCTCGTTGAGCGAGCAGTACTTC. This sequence encodes CASSFSLSEQYF.

This chain uses TRBV23-1 with TRBJ1-1, with D hard to call. TRBV23-1 is designated an ORF whose function remains uncertain. V lost 8 bases to trimming and J lost 3 bases, with 25 bases between them. The CDR3 has 17 amino acids. This CDR3 is CASAPALLLEVDTEAFF. The DNA of the CDR3 is TGCGCCAGCGCCCCAGCGCTATTGCTGGAGGTCGACACTGAAGCTTTCTTT.

The V call is TRBV6-1, the J call TRBJ2-4; D is unresolved. CDR1 MNHNS and CDR2 SASEGT come from the germline V gene. This CDR3 region has 15 residues. V was cut by 7 bases and J by 2 bases, with 15 bases left in between. DNA for the CDR3: TGTGCCAGCATTCTCGGGTGGCAGTCCAAAAACATTCAGTACTTC. Translating gives CASILGWQSKNIQYF.

The chain couples TRBV10-2 to TRBJ1-1; TRBD1 is a possible D gene (6 bases). Germline V gives CDR1 WSHSY, CDR2 SAAADI. The CDR3 extends over 12 amino acids. V was trimmed by 6 bases and J by 6 bases, leaving 11 bases between them. CDR3 in amino acids: CASRTGLAEAFF. CDR3 DNA: TGCGCCAGCAGGACAGGACTAGCTGAAGCTTTCTTT.

The genes are TRBV18 and TRBJ2-1; the match to TRBD1 covers 8 bases. CDR1 and CDR2 from the germline V gene are KGHSH and LQKENI. Germline trimming cut 0 bases from V and 0 bases from J; bases unmatched to any gene: 4. The CDR3 runs to 17 residues. The CDR3 loop is CASSPPQTGVSYNEQFF. The CDR3 DNA follows: TGTGCCAGCTCACCACCGCAGACAGGGGTCTCCTACAATGAGCAGTTCTTC.

The chain uses TRBV5-4 and TRBJ1-1, with D possibly TRBD1 on 5 matching bases. There are 15 residues in the CDR3. Germline-derived CDR1 and CDR2 are SGHNT and YYREEE (reference sequence). Trimming shortened V by 2 bases and J by 2 bases, and 13 bases separated the two germline ends. DNA for the CDR3: TGTGCCAGCAGCTTTGATGGGGCGGGTAACACTGAAGCTTTCTTT. It translates to CASSFDGAGNTEAFF.

The chain links TRBV5-1 to TRBJ2-5; a weak D match, TRBD2 (6 bases). Trimming took off 1 base at V and 1 base at J, with 23 bases between the two ends. This CDR3 region has 19 residues. Germline V gene sequence: CDR1 SGHRS, CDR2 YFSETQ. CDR3 DNA sequence: TGCGCCAGCAGCTTGACGGTAGAAGCGGGTCGTGCGTTCCAAGAGACCCAGTACTTC. Protein sequence: CASSLTVEAGRAFQETQYF.

The rearrangement uses TRBV11-2 and TRBJ1-6; D is perhaps TRBD1 (6 bases). V gave up 4 bases and J gave up 10 bases, with 14 bases separating them. This CDR3 region has 14 residues. Germline assignment: CDR1 SGHAT and CDR2 FQNNGV. The chain's CDR3 is CASSSQGKGSPLHF. DNA of the CDR3: TGTGCCAGCAGCTCCCAGGGGAAAGGATCACCCCTCCACTTT.

This sequence joins TRBV6-5 and TRBJ1-2; D might be TRBD1 (5 bases). The germline V gene has CDR1 MNHEY and CDR2 SVGAGI. The CDR3 runs to 14 residues. Trimming shortened V by 10 bases and J by 3 bases, and 18 bases separated the two germline ends. The CDR3 DNA sequence: TGTGCCACCGTTCGGGACCCCAGGGACTATGGCTACACCTTC. Its protein product is CATVRDPRDYGYTF.

V and J are TRBV2 and TRBJ2-5; D perhaps matches TRBD2 (5 bases). Germline CDR1 and CDR2: SNHLY and FYNNEI. The V gene lost 6 bases and the J gene lost 5 bases, with 13 bases spanning the gap. This CDR3 spans 13 amino acids. CDR3 DNA sequence: TGTGCCAGCAGAAATCCGGGCGGGGAGACCCAGTACTTC. Its protein product is CASRNPGGETQYF.

The CDR3 loop reads CASSVGQDISYEQYF. The CDR3 nucleotides are TGTGCCAGCAGCGTAGGCCAGGACATTTCCTACGAGCAGTACTTC. The V call is TRBV9, the J call TRBJ2-7; weak D call: TRBD1 (5 bases). In germline, CDR1 is SGDLS, CDR2 YYNGEE. This CDR3 comprises 15 residues. Trimming removed 0 bases at V and 1 base at J, with 11 bases between.

The genes are TRBV6-5 and TRBJ2-7, with a possible D match to TRBD1 (6 bases). This CDR3 region has 15 residues. The V gene's germline CDR1 is MNHEY and CDR2 SVGAGI. V was pared by 0 bases and J by 1 base, with 10 bases between. CDR3 coding DNA: TGTGCCAGCAGTTACTCGTTGGACAGATCCTACGAGCAGTACTTC. It specifies CASSYSLDRSYEQYF.

This chain connects TRBV11-3 to TRBJ2-5; weak D call: TRBD2 (5 bases). The germline gives CDR1 SGHNT, CDR2 YENEEA. The germline V and J ends were trimmed by 4 bases and 5 bases, with 5 bases remaining between them. The CDR3 spans 11 residues. CDR3 sequence: CASSSGETQYF. The CDR3 DNA reads TGTGCCAGCAGCTCGGGGGAGACCCAGTACTTC. Full variable domain (missing parts from reference TRBV11-3 and TRBJ2-5): EAGVVQSPRYKIIEKKQPVAFWCNPISGHNTLYWYLQNLGQGPELLIRYENEEAVDDSQLPKDRFSAERLKGVDSTLKIQPAELGDSAVYLCASSSGETQYFGPGTRLLVL.

This rearrangement joins TRBV5-6 to TRBJ2-7, with 9 bases fitting TRBD1. Germline V gene sequence: CDR1 SGHDT, CDR2 YYEEEE. CDR3 size: 16 residues. The J segment lost 2 bases and the V segment lost 4 bases, leaving 10 bases of the junction unmatched. The CDR3 DNA sequence: TGTGCCAGCAGCACCGGGACAGGGCGGCTTACCTACGAGCAGTACTTC. Translated, it gives CASSTGTGRLTYEQYF. Supplemented by reference TRBV5-6 and TRBJ2-7, the full variable domain reads DAGVTQSPTHLIKTRGQQVTLRCSPKSGHDTVSWYQQALGQGPQFIFQYYEEEERQRGNFPDRFSGHQFPNYSSELNVNALLLGDSALYLCASSTGTGRLTYEQYFGPGTRLTVT.

Of note for this clone: The junction does not match germline at one end; this may be a read error. This chain uses TRBV7-7 with TRBJ2-5; D may be TRBD1 (6 bases). CDR3 length: 15 residues. Germline V gives CDR1 SSHAT, CDR2 FNYEAQ (reference sequence). This CDR3 is CASSLGTTLQETQYF. CDR3 nucleotides: TGTGCTAGCAGCCTCGGGACAACCCTCCAAGAGACCCAGTACTTC.

This clone was found once. V usage is TRBV9 and J usage is TRBJ2-3; no firm D call. This CDR3 region has 13 residues. V gave up 3 bases and J gave up 6 bases, with 11 bases separating them. Looked up from germline, CDR1 is SGDLS and CDR2 is YYNGEE. CDR3 DNA: TGTGCCAGCAGCGCCCTTCAGGACGATACGCAGTATTTT. Protein: CASSALQDDTQYF. Full variable domain (remainder filled in from reference TRBV9 and TRBJ2-3): DSGVTQTPKHLITATGQRVTLRCSPRSGDLSVYWYQQSLDQGLQFLIQYYNGEERAKGNILERFSAQQFPDLHSELNLSSLELGDSALYFCASSALQDDTQYFGPGTRLTVL.

The J gene is TRBJ1-4, the V gene TRBV28, with 7 bases lining up with TRBD1. The CDR3 has 14 residues. Trimming removed 7 bases from V and 7 bases from J; junction bases left unmatched: 9. Germline V gene sequence: CDR1 MDHEN, CDR2 SYDVKM. The CDR3 coding sequence is TGTGCCAGCAACTCAGGGGGTTTTTTTGAAAAACTGTTTTTT. Its protein is CASNSGGFFEKLFF.

The chain has TRBV11-2 and TRBJ1-1, with unresolved D. This CDR3 region has 14 residues. The V end lost 1 base, the J end lost 4 bases, and 10 bases lay between the germline ends. Germline assignment: CDR1 SGHAT and CDR2 FQNNGV. The CDR3 is CASSLVPGSTEAFF. Here the CDR3 DNA reads TGTGCCAGCAGCTTAGTGCCGGGGAGCACTGAAGCTTTCTTT.

The V call is TRBV30, the J call TRBJ2-3; no clear D gene. Germline values: CDR1 GTSNPN, CDR2 SVGIG (reference sequence). V lost 2 bases and J 1 base, leaving 13 bases between the germline ends. CDR3 length equals 15 residues. In DNA, the CDR3 is TGTGCCTGGAGTAGATTGCGGTCCGGCACAGATACGCAGTATTTT. Encoded protein: CAWSRLRSGTDTQYF.

The gene calls are TRBV19 and TRBJ1-5; D uncertain. Germline V gene sequence: CDR1 LNHDA, CDR2 SQIVND (reference sequence). The CDR3 consists of 12 residues. V was clipped by 6 bases and J by 6 bases, with 9 bases between them. The CDR3 sequence: CASSSVGQPQHF. CDR3 nucleotide sequence: TGTGCCAGTAGCTCCGTAGGTCAGCCCCAGCATTTT.